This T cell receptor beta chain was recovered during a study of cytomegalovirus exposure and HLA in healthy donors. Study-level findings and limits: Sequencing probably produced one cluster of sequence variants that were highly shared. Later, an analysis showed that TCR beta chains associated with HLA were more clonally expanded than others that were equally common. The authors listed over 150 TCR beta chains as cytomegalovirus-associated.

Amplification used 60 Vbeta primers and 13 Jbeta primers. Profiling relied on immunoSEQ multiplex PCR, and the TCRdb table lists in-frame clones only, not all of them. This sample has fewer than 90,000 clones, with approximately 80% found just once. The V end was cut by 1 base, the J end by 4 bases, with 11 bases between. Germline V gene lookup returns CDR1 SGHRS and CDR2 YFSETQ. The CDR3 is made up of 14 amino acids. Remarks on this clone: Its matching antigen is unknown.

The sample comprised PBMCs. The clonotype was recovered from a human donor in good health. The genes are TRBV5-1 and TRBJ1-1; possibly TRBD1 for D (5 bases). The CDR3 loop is CASSLMGRGTEAFF. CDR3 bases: TGCGCCAGCAGCTTGATGGGGAGGGGCACTGAAGCTTTCTTT.